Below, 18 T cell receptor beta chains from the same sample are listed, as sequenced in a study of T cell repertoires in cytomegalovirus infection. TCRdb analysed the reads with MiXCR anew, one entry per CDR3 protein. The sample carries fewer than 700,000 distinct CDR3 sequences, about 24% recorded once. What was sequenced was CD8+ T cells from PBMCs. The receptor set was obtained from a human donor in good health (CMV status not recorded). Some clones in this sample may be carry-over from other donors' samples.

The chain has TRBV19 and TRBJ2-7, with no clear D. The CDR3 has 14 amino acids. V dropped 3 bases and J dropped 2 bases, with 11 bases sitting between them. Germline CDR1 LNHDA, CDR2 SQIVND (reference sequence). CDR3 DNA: TGTGCCAGTAGTATCGAGTTTACCCCCTACGAGCAGTACTTC. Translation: CASSIEFTPYEQYF. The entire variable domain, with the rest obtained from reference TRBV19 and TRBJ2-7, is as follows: DGGITQSPKYLFRKEGQNVTLSCEQNLNHDAMYWYRQDPGQGLRLIYYSQIVNDFQKGDIAEGYSVSREKKESFPLTVTSAQKNPTAFYLCASSIEFTPYEQYFGPGTRLTVT.

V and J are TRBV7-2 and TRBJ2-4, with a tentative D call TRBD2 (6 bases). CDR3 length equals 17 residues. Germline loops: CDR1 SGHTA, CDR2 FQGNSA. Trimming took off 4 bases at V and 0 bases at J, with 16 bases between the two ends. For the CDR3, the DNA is TGTGCCAGCAGCTCTAACCCGGGGGTGTTAGCCAAAAACATTCAGTACTTC. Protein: CASSSNPGVLAKNIQYF.

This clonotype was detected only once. The CDR3 nucleotides read TGTGCCAGCAGCTCGGGGACAGGACCGCAGATTCAAGAGACCCAGTACTTC. Protein sequence: CASSSGTGPQIQETQYF. The J gene is TRBJ2-5, the V gene TRBV7-4; TRBD1 matches at 8 bases. CDR1 is SGHVT, CDR2 SQSDAQ, per germline. The CDR3 is 17 residues long. V lost 4 bases and J lost 2; bases outside the gene matches: 12.

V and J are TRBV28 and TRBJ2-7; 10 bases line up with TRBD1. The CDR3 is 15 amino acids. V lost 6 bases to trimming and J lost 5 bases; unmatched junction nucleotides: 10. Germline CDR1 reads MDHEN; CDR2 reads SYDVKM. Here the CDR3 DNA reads TGTGCCAGCAGCTCCTGGGGGACAGGGGTCGACGAGCAGTACGTC. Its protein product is CASSSWGTGVDEQYV.

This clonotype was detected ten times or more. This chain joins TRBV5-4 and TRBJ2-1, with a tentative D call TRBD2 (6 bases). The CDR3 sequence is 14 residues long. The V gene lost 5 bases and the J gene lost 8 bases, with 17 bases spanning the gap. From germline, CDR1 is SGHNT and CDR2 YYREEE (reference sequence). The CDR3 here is CASRAEGPRDEQFF. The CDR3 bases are TGTGCCAGCAGAGCGGAGGGGCCGAGGGATGAGCAGTTCTTC.

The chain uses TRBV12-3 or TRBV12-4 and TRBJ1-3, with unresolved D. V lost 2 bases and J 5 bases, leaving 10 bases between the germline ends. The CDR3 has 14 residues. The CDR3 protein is CASSLRAIRNTIYF. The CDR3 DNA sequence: TGTGCCAGCAGTTTAAGGGCCATCCGAAACACCATATATTTT.

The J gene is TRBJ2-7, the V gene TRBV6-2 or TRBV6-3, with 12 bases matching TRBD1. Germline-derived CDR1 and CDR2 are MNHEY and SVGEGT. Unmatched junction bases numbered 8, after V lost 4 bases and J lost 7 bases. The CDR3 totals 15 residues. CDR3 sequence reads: CASSSPGQGAQEQYV. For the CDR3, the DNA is TGTGCCAGCAGTTCTCCGGGACAGGGGGCTCAAGAGCAGTACGTC.

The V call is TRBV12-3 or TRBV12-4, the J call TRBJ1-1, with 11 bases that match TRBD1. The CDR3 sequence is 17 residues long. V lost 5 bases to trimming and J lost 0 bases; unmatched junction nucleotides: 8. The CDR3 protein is CASSLTGQGDMNTEAFF. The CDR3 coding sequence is TGTGCCAGCAGTCTCACGGGACAGGGGGACATGAACACTGAAGCTTTCTTT.

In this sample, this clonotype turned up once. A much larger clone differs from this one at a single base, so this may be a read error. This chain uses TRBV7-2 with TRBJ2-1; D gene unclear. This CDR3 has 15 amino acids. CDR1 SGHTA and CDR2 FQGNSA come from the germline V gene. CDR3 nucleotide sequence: TGTGCCAGCAGCAAAAGCGCCACACCCTACAATAAGCAGTTCTTC. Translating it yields CASSKSATPYNKQFF.

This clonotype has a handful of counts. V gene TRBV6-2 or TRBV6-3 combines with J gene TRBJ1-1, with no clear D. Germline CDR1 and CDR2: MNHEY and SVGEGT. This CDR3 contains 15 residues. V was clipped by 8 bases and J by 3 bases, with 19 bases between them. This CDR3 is CASGNDTLEDTEAFF. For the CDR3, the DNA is TGTGCCAGCGGGAACGACACCTTGGAGGACACTGAAGCTTTCTTT.

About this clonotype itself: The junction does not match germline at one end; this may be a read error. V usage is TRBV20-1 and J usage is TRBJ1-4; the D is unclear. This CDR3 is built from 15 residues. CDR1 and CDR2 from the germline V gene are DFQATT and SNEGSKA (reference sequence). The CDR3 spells CSAGDEPKEGEKLFF. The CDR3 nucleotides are TGCAGTGCTGGAGATGAACCGAAGGAAGGTGAAAAACTGTTTTTT.

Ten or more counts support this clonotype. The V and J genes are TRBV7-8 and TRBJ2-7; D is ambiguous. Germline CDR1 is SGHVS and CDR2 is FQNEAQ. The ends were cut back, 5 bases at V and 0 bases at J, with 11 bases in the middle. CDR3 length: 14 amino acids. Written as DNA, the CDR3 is TGTGCCAGCAGCCCATCGGGCCCCTCCTACGAGCAGTACTTC. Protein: CASSPSGPSYEQYF.

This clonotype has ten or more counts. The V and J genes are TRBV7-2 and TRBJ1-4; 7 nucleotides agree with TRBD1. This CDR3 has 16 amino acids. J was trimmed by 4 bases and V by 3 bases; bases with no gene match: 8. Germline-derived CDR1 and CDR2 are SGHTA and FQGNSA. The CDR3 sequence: CASSLSGGLDNEKLFF. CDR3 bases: TGTGCCAGCAGCTTGTCAGGGGGGTTGGATAATGAAAAACTGTTTTTT.

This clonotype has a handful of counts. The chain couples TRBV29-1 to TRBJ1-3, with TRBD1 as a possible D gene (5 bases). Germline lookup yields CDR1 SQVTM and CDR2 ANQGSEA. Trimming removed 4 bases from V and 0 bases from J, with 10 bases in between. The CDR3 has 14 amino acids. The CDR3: CSVGGTASGNTIYF. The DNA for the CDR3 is TGCAGCGTTGGGGGCACCGCCTCTGGAAACACCATATATTTT.

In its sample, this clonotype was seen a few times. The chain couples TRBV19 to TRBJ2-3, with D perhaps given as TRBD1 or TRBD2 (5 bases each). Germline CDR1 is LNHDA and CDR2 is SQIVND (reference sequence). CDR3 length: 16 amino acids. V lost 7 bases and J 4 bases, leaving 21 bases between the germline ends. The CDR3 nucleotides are TGTGCCAGTAACCCTCAAAGGGACCCATTGGCAGATACGCAGTATTTT. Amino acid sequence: CASNPQRDPLADTQYF.

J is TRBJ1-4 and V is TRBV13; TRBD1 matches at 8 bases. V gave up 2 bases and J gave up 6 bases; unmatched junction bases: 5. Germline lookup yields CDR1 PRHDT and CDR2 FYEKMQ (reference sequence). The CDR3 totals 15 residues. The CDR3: CASSLIGQGHEKLFF. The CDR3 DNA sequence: TGTGCCAGCAGCTTAATTGGACAGGGTCATGAAAAACTGTTTTTT. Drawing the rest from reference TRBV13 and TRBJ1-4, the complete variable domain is AAGVIQSPRHLIKEKRETATLKCYPIPRHDTVYWYQQGPGQDPQFLISFYEKMQSDKGSIPDRFSAQQFSDYHSELNMSSLELGDSALYFCASSLIGQGHEKLFFGSGTQLSVL.

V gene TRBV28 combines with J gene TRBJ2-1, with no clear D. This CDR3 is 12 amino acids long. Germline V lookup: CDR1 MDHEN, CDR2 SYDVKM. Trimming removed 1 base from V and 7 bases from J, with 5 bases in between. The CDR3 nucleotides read TGTGCCAGCAGTTTATTCGTGAATGAGCAGTTCTTC. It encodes CASSLFVNEQFF.

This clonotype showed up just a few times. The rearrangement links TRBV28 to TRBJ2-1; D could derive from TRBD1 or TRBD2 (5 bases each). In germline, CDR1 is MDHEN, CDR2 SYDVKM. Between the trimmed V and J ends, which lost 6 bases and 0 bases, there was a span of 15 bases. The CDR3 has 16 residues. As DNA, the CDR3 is TGTGCCAGCAGCTGGTCGAGGGGAAGCTCCTACAATGAGCAGTTCTTC. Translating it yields CASSWSRGSSYNEQFF.